This T cell receptor (beta chain) was obtained from a study of a mutant IDH1 vaccine in newly diagnosed glioma. The wider study: Vaccine administration was initiated 4-6 weeks following radiotherapy alone, or with temozolomide cycles. V12 occurred at week 35 and V13 at week 47.

The data were produced by immunoSEQ multiplex PCR, yet TCRdb's version contains in-frame clones alone and is incomplete. The sample holds fewer than 55,000 clones, almost 65% seen once. Study-wide findings and caveats: Apparently unrelated to pseudoprogression were changes in the top peripheral T cell clonotypes.

The time point denotes: week 47, end of study. Doses of 300 ug of mutant IDH1 20-mer peptide were given with topical imiquimod. From germline, CDR1 is SGHRS and CDR2 YFSETQ. Trimming cost V 6 bases and J 2 bases, with 11 bases left between them. The CDR3 extends over 13 amino acids. Note on this clone: Its specificity is not known.

The clonotype was recovered from a man aged 35-49 years with glioma. Some clones in this sample may be carry-over from other donors' samples. The V and J genes are TRBV5-1 and TRBJ1-1, with a possible D match to TRBD1 (5 bases). This sample comprised peripheral blood mononuclear cells (PBMCs), obtained from a glioma patient whose treatment included an IDH1 peptide vaccine. The CDR3 loop reads CASTLGGNTEAFF. The CDR3 DNA sequence: TGCGCCAGCACCCTCGGGGGAAACACTGAAGCTTTCTTT.